The clone carrying this T cell receptor beta chain was seen just once. The CDR3 sequence is 15 residues long. V shed 7 bases and J 6 bases; nucleotides not matched to a gene: 11. CDR1 is MNHEY, CDR2 SVGAGI, per germline. Clones were sequenced by immunoSEQ multiplex PCR, and TCRdb holds only the in-frame ones, with some missing. The sample consists of fewer than 350,000 clones, about nine tenths of them appearing once. The source of the sample is a study of blood T cell repertoires in COVID-19. About the study: Some COVID-19 samples were acute and others convalescent; all came from the United States, Italy and Spain.

Material for sequencing was peripheral blood. This chain joins TRBV6-5 and TRBJ1-4, with 7 bases matching TRBD1. The source is a woman between 25 and 40 years old with COVID-19, enrolled during active disease. The CDR3 loop reads CASIYGQAGDEKLFF. CDR3 DNA sequence: TGTGCCAGCATATACGGACAGGCAGGGGATGAAAAACTGTTTTTT.